This TCR beta chain was identified in a study of CD8 T cells in ankylosing spondylitis. Study conclusions and caveats: Previous work reported some of these motif variants in the synovial fluid and blood of reactive arthritis.

This CDR3 contains 17 residues. The germline V gene has CDR1 SGHAT and CDR2 FQNNGV. V lost 0 bases, J lost 1 base, and 4 bases stayed unmatched. Comment on this clonotype: Its antigen remains unknown.

In TCRdb, the 5' RACE reads were re-called with MiXCR into one record per CDR3 protein. The sample contains 250,000 to 350,000 distinct CDR3 sequences, 20% to 25% of which appear only once. The sequenced material came from blood, either unsorted or a sorted T cell fraction (not recorded which). The V and J genes are TRBV11-2 and TRBJ2-1; 9 nucleotides agree with TRBD1. The receptor comes from a female donor with ankylosing spondylitis or in good health (not recorded which). The chain's CDR3 is CASSLETGTGSYNEQFF. The CDR3 nucleotides read TGTGCCAGCAGCTTAGAAACTGGGACAGGGTCCTACAATGAGCAGTTCTTC.